The T cell receptor beta chain under discussion was sequenced for a study of cytomegalovirus exposure and HLA in healthy donors. Study conclusions and caveats: At a 0.05 false discovery rate, a later analysis found some 17,000 TCR beta sequences to be associated with HLA alleles. Later analysis reportedly placed an Asian-associated ancestry cluster below the roughly 600-donor mean in N-insertions.

The CDR3 spans 13 residues. CDR1 SGHRS and CDR2 YFSETQ come from the germline V gene. The V end lost 4 bases, the J end lost 5 bases, and 10 bases lay between the germline ends. Primers: 60 Vbeta forward and 13 Jbeta reverse. TCRdb's table, derived via immunoSEQ multiplex PCR, lists solely in-frame clones and lacks some. This sample has roughly 170,000 clones; 75% to 90% occur once, and the top ten carry 6% to 7.5%. Turning to this clone: The antigen is not known.

This chain joins TRBV5-1 and TRBJ2-1, with D perhaps matching TRBD1 (5 bases). The sample comprised PBMCs. The clonotype originates from a man aged 30 to 39 in good health and CMV-seropositive. The CDR3: CASSPDTNNEQFF. The CDR3 DNA is TGCGCCAGCAGCCCGGACACGAACAATGAGCAGTTCTTC.